A single sample is the source of the 17 T cell receptor beta chains below, sequenced in a study of blood T cell repertoires in COVID-19. Data came from immunoSEQ multiplex PCR; TCRdb stores just in-frame clones and leaves some out. The sample shows about 300,000 clones, roughly 90% of them seen only once. Material for sequencing was peripheral blood. The receptors here all came from a man aged 18-30 years who had recovered from COVID-19.

This chain links TRBV5-1 with TRBJ2-7; 9 bases align to TRBD1. Germline-derived CDR1 and CDR2 are SGHRS and YFSETQ. V lost 5 bases to trimming and J lost 2 bases; unmatched junction nucleotides: 8. The CDR3 covers 15 residues. The DNA for the CDR3 is TGCGCCAGCAGTCTGACAGGGGGGGCAACCTACGAGCAGTACTTC. Translated: CASSLTGGATYEQYF.

The chain is built from TRBV2 and TRBJ1-3, with D maybe TRBD1 (6 bases). Trimming took 5 bases from V and 0 from J, leaving 11 bases between them. The CDR3 runs to 15 residues. Germline V gives CDR1 SNHLY, CDR2 FYNNEI. The CDR3 protein is CASSPQGISGNTIYF. The CDR3 DNA sequence: TGTGCCAGCAGTCCGCAGGGGATCTCTGGAAACACCATATATTTT.

CDR3: CASSAGQQYGYTF. CDR3 DNA sequence: TGTGCCAGCAGCGCCGGACAGCAATATGGCTACACCTTC. The chain is built from TRBV7-3 and TRBJ1-2; D possibly corresponds to TRBD1 (6 bases). The CDR3 extends over 13 amino acids. Germline assignment: CDR1 SGHTA and CDR2 FQGTGA. The germline V and J ends were trimmed by 5 bases and 5 bases, with 12 bases remaining between them.

V is TRBV11-3 and J is TRBJ2-7, with D possibly being TRBD1 (5 bases). This CDR3 comprises 15 residues. V was pared by 1 base and J by 3 bases, with 13 bases between. Germline V CDR1 and CDR2: SGHNT, YENEEA. For the CDR3, the DNA is TGTGCCAGCAGCTTAGGAGAAGGGGCTGGCTACGAGCAGTACTTC. Translating it yields CASSLGEGAGYEQYF. The whole variable domain, remainder taken from reference TRBV11-3 and TRBJ2-7, is EAGVVQSPRYKIIEKKQPVAFWCNPISGHNTLYWYLQNLGQGPELLIRYENEEAVDDSQLPKDRFSAERLKGVDSTLKIQPAELGDSAVYLCASSLGEGAGYEQYFGPGTRLTVT.

The chain uses TRBV27 and TRBJ2-2, with D tentatively TRBD1 (6 bases). Trimming shortened V by 3 bases and J by 6 bases, and 14 bases separated the two germline ends. In germline, CDR1 is MNHEY, CDR2 SMNVEV (reference sequence). The CDR3 runs 15 residues. Written as DNA, the CDR3 is TGTGCCAGCAGTTTGCCCGGGACATCCCCCGGGGAGCTGTTTTTT. Encoded protein: CASSLPGTSPGELFF.

This clone was counted once. The chain combines TRBV10-3 with TRBJ2-7, with 7 bases fitting TRBD1. This CDR3 has 14 amino acids. V shed 8 bases, J shed 1 base, and the junction held 8 bases outside the gene matches. CDR1 and CDR2 (germline): ENHRY, SYGVKD. Here the CDR3 reads CAIRSGTESYEQYF. The DNA of the CDR3 is TGTGCCATCCGTTCCGGGACAGAGTCCTACGAGCAGTACTTC.

The chain recombines TRBV19 with TRBJ2-3; 8 nucleotides line up with TRBD2. CDR3 length equals 16 residues. CDR1 and CDR2 (germline): LNHDA, SQIVND (reference sequence). Unmatched junction bases numbered 10, after V lost 4 bases and J lost 4 bases. The CDR3 here is CASSSIKAGEADTQYF. For the CDR3, the DNA is TGTGCCAGTAGTAGCATTAAAGCGGGAGAGGCAGATACGCAGTATTTT.

The gene calls are TRBV18 and TRBJ2-1; D gene ambiguous. Germline CDR1 is KGHSH and CDR2 is LQKENI. V shed 2 bases and J shed 2 bases, with 4 bases lying between them. CDR3 length: 13 residues. Here the CDR3 reads CASSPVAYNEQFF. In nucleotides, the CDR3 is TGTGCCAGCTCACCAGTAGCCTACAATGAGCAGTTCTTC.

J is TRBJ1-1 and V is TRBV29-1; TRBD1 might be the D (6 bases). This CDR3 spans 13 amino acids. The V gene lost 6 bases and the J gene lost 0 bases, with 11 bases spanning the gap. Germline loops: CDR1 SQVTM, CDR2 ANQGSEA. CDR3 in amino acids: CSVAGVLNTEAFF. The CDR3 bases are TGCAGCGTCGCAGGGGTTTTGAACACTGAAGCTTTCTTT.

V is TRBV5-4 and J is TRBJ1-2, with D unresolved. The CDR3 length is 14 residues. The germline V gene has CDR1 SGHNT and CDR2 YYREEE (reference sequence). V lost 0 bases, J lost 8 bases, and 14 bases lay in between. This CDR3 reads CASSLEPPGEGYTF. CDR3 DNA: TGTGCCAGCAGCTTGGAGCCCCCCGGGGAGGGCTACACCTTC.

The V gene is TRBV19, the J gene TRBJ1-4; TRBD1 matches at 7 bases. The germline V gene encodes CDR1 LNHDA and CDR2 SQIVND (reference sequence). CDR3 length: 13 amino acids. The ends lost 9 bases at V and 8 bases at J; junction bases unmatched: 9. The CDR3 DNA reads TGTGCCAGCAGAGACAGGGTCCAGGAAAAACTGTTTTTT. Residues: CASRDRVQEKLFF. Together with reference TRBV19 and TRBJ1-4, the CDR3 gives the full variable domain: DGGITQSPKYLFRKEGQNVTLSCEQNLNHDAMYWYRQDPGQGLRLIYYSQIVNDFQKGDIAEGYSVSREKKESFPLTVTSAQKNPTAFYLCASRDRVQEKLFFGSGTQLSVL.

Only one count was recorded for this clone. The V gene is TRBV5-1, the J gene TRBJ1-1; tentative D call: TRBD1 (6 bases). Germline V CDR1 and CDR2: SGHRS, YFSETQ. The CDR3 extends over 15 amino acids. Trimming removed 1 base at V and 0 bases at J, with 10 bases between. CDR3: CASSLNRELNTEAFF. In nucleotides, the CDR3 is TGCGCCAGCAGCTTGAACAGGGAGTTGAACACTGAAGCTTTCTTT.

The chain recombines TRBV27 with TRBJ2-7, with 8 bases lining up with TRBD1. V shed 3 bases and J 2 bases; nucleotides not matched to a gene: 3. Germline CDR1 MNHEY, CDR2 SMNVEV (reference sequence). CDR3 length: 14 amino acids. The CDR3 loop reads CASSLDRVTYEQYF. CDR3 nucleotides: TGTGCCAGCAGTTTGGACAGGGTTACCTACGAGCAGTACTTC.

The CDR3 here is CASSLVFSSTDTQYF. CDR3 nucleotides: TGTGCCAGCAGCTTAGTGTTCTCTAGCACAGATACGCAGTATTTT. The chain combines TRBV7-3 with TRBJ2-3; D gene ambiguous. CDR3 size: 15 residues. Trimming took off 2 bases at V and 0 bases at J, with 9 bases between the two ends. The germline gives CDR1 SGHTA, CDR2 FQGTGA.

The chain combines TRBV7-8 with TRBJ2-2; D is ambiguous. This CDR3 region has 18 residues. CDR1 SGHVS and CDR2 FQNEAQ come from the germline V gene. V was clipped by 3 bases and J by 5 bases, with 22 bases between them. As DNA, the CDR3 is TGTGCCAGCAGCTTTCGCTCAGTTTCATACCAGAGGACCGGGGAGCTGTTTTTT. Its protein product is CASSFRSVSYQRTGELFF.

This clone was recorded only once. This chain connects TRBV4-2 to TRBJ2-1; 7 nucleotides agree with TRBD1. The CDR3 loop spans 18 amino acids. J was trimmed by 7 bases and V by 1 base; bases with no gene match: 16. Germline V gives CDR1 LGHNA, CDR2 YNFKEQ. As DNA, the CDR3 is TGTGCCAGCAGCCAAGTTTATGGGACAGAAGAAACGCAAAATGAGCAGTTCTTC. As protein: CASSQVYGTEETQNEQFF.

This clone was picked up a small number of times. The same CDR3 is also encoded by other DNA sequences in this sample. This chain links TRBV2 with TRBJ1-1; D is perhaps TRBD1 (6 bases). The CDR3 is made up of 13 amino acids. Germline V gene lookup returns CDR1 SNHLY and CDR2 FYNNEI. Trimming shortened V by 1 base and J by 3 bases, and 6 bases separated the two germline ends. In DNA form, the CDR3 reads TGTGCCAGCAGTGAAGGGGGGCACACTGAAGCTTTCTTT. Translated: CASSEGGHTEAFF. The variable domain in full, completed from reference TRBV2 and TRBJ1-1, reads EPEVTQTPSHQVTQMGQEVILRCVPISNHLYFYWYRQILGQKVEFLVSFYNNEISEKSEIFDDQFSVERPDGSNFTLKIRSTKLEDSAMYFCASSEGGHTEAFFGQGTRLTVV.